Sequencing of this T cell receptor (beta chain) was carried out in a study of technical replicates of blood from four donors. Germline V gene sequence: CDR1 MGHRA, CDR2 YSYEKL. Trimming left V 4 bases short and J 7 bases short, with 13 bases between. The CDR3 has 13 residues. Profiled with immunoSEQ multiplex PCR; TCRdb holds only in-frame clones, not every one. The table shows roughly 83,000 clones, with more than 80% occurring only once. Sample: T cells isolated from PBMCs. This rearrangement joins TRBV4-1 to TRBJ1-1; TRBD1 is a possible D gene (6 bases). The receptor comes from a human donor in good health. DNA for the CDR3: TGCGCCAGCAGCCCCGTAGGGGGGGATGAAGCTTTCTTT. Protein: CASSPVGGDEAFF.